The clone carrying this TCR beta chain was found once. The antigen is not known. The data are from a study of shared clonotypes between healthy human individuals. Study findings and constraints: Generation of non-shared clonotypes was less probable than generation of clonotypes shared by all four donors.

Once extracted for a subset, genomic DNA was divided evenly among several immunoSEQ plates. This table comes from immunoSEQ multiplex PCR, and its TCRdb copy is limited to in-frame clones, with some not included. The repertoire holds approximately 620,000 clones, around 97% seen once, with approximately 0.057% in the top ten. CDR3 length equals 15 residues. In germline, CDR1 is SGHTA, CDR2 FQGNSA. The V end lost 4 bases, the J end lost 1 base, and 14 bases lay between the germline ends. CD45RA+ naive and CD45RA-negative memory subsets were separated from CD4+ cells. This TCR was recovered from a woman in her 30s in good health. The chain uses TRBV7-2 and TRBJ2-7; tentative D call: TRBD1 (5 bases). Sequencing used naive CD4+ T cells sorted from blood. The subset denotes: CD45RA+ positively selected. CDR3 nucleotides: TGTGCCAGCAGCTCAAGGGCAGGGATTTCCTACGAGCAGTACTTC. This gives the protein CASSSRAGISYEQYF.